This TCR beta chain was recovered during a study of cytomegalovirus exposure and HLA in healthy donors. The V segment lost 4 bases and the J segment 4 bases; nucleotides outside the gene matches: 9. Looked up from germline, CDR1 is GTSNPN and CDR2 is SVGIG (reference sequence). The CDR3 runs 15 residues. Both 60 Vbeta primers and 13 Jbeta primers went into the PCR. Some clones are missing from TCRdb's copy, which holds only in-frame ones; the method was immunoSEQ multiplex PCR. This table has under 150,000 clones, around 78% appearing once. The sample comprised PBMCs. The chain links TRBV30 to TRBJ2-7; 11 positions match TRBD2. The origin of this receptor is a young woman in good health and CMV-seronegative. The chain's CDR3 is CAWNSGRDPLYEQYF. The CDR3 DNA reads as TGTGCCTGGAATAGCGGGAGGGACCCTCTTTACGAGCAGTACTTC.